The 23 T cell receptor beta chains below come from one sample, sequenced in a study of vaccination effects on CD4 cells after COVID-19. Before sequencing, viral peptide pools were used by the ViraFEST assay to expand antigen-specific CD4+ T cells. Isolation of CD4+ T cells took place after approximately 10 days of culture. The infection with SARS-CoV-2 (confirmed by PCR) occurred in this person between March and December 2020. These TCRs' antigens remain unknown. Generated by immunoSEQ multiplex PCR, the TCRdb table keeps only in-frame clones and is missing some. The sample yields some 40,000 clones, about 78% seen once. Here the sequenced sample was CD4+ T cells from PBMCs cultured with HCoV-NL63 spike peptides, taken before COVID-19 vaccination. These receptors came from a human donor who had a prior SARS-CoV-2 infection.

This clone was detected a few times. This CDR3 is CASSFQVAGELFF. CDR3 bases: TGTGCCAGCAGTTTCCAAGTCGCCGGGGAGCTGTTTTTT. The chain employs TRBV6-5 and TRBJ2-2, with no clear D. The germline CDR1 and CDR2 sequences are MNHEY and SVGAGI. There are 13 residues in the CDR3. V shed 4 bases and J shed 6 bases, with 9 bases lying between them.

The chain is built from TRBV6-4 and TRBJ2-1, with D unclear. The CDR3 has 13 amino acids. The germline V gene encodes CDR1 MRHNA and CDR2 SNTAGT. V gave up 0 bases and J gave up 2 bases, with 2 bases separating them. The CDR3, as DNA: TGTGCCAGCAGTGACTCTCCCTACAATGAGCAGTTCTTC. This gives the protein CASSDSPYNEQFF.

This clone has more than one count but fewer than ten. This rearrangement joins TRBV7-9 to TRBJ2-1; the match to TRBD2 covers 10 bases. J lost 9 bases, V lost 2 bases, and 4 bases had no gene match. This CDR3 region has 14 residues. Germline V gene sequence: CDR1 SEHNR, CDR2 FQNEAQ (reference sequence). In nucleotides, the CDR3 is TGTGCCAGCAGCTTAATAGCGGGAGGTCGTGAGCAGTTCTTC. Protein product: CASSLIAGGREQFF.

V and J are TRBV18 and TRBJ2-1; TRBD2 matches at 10 bases. Losses at the gene ends were 1 base for V and 0 bases for J; bases not matched to a gene: 6. Germline V gene data show CDR1 as KGHSH and CDR2 as LQKENI. The CDR3 runs to 18 residues. CDR3: CASSPLQLAGRSYNEQFF. CDR3 nucleotide sequence: TGTGCCAGCTCACCACTCCAACTAGCGGGACGCTCCTACAATGAGCAGTTCTTC.

In this sample, this clone turned up a few times. The rearrangement uses TRBV3-1 (or the pseudogene TRBV3-2) and TRBJ1-3; the match to TRBD1 covers 7 bases. This CDR3 has 19 residues. The V gene end was trimmed by 3 bases and the J gene end by 0 bases; junction bases not matched to a gene: 14. Germline V CDR1 and CDR2: LGHDT, YNNKEL (reference sequence). In DNA, the CDR3 is TGTGCCAGCAGCCACAAAAGGGACAGACATACCCTCTCTGGAAACACCATATATTTT. Its protein is CASSHKRDRHTLSGNTIYF.

The J gene is TRBJ2-1, the V gene TRBV7-2, with D perhaps TRBD2 (5 bases). The germline gives CDR1 SGHTA, CDR2 FQGNSA. Trimming removed 5 bases at V and 0 bases at J, with 11 bases between. The length of the CDR3 is 15 residues. The CDR3 reads CASSRVRGSYNEQFF. The DNA of the CDR3 is TGTGCCAGCAGCCGGGTACGGGGCTCCTACAATGAGCAGTTCTTC.

The chain is built from TRBV4-2 and TRBJ1-2; TRBD1 might be the D (5 bases). CDR3 length equals 13 residues. Trimming shortened V by 1 base and J by 6 bases, and 9 bases separated the two germline ends. CDR1 and CDR2 (germline): LGHNA, YNFKEQ. The CDR3 loop reads CASSQVGENGYTF. In DNA, the CDR3 is TGTGCCAGCAGCCAAGTGGGGGAGAATGGCTACACCTTC.

The rearrangement links TRBV2 to TRBJ1-5; 8 nucleotides align to TRBD1. With 6 bases clipped from V and 6 bases from J, the junction kept 10 bases outside the gene matches. The CDR3 sequence is 15 residues long. Per the germline V gene, CDR1 is SNHLY and CDR2 is FYNNEI. Here the CDR3 reads CASSEIGQGGQPQHF. DNA of the CDR3: TGTGCCAGCAGCGAAATAGGACAGGGCGGTCAGCCCCAGCATTTT.

V and J are TRBV6-5 and TRBJ2-1; D gene ambiguous. The ends were cut back, 2 bases at V and 15 bases at J, with 11 bases in the middle. The CDR3 spans 11 residues. Germline CDR1 MNHEY, CDR2 SVGAGI. The CDR3 here is CASSYPPLTFF. The CDR3 nucleotides are TGTGCCAGCAGTTACCCCCCGCTTACGTTCTTC.

V and J are TRBV6-5 and TRBJ2-5; 10 bases map to TRBD2. Per the germline V gene, CDR1 is MNHEY and CDR2 is SVGAGI. Trimming cost V 2 bases and J 5 bases; bases outside gene matches: 5. The CDR3 contains 15 residues. This CDR3 is CASSYQRGGSETQYF. DNA of the CDR3: TGTGCCAGCAGTTACCAGCGGGGGGGGTCGGAGACCCAGTACTTC.

This chain connects TRBV10-3 to TRBJ1-2; possibly TRBD1 for D (5 bases). Per germline, CDR1 ENHRY and CDR2 SYGVKD. Trimming cost V 2 bases and J 4 bases, with 11 bases left between them. There are 14 residues in the CDR3. Here the CDR3 DNA reads TGTGCCATCAGTGAGACTCGGGGGTCCTATGGCTACACCTTC. Translated: CAISETRGSYGYTF.

This chain uses TRBV25-1 with TRBJ1-6; D uncertain. The CDR3 has 12 residues. Germline V gene sequence: CDR1 MGHDK, CDR2 SYGVNS. V was clipped by 8 bases and J by 14 bases, with 16 bases between them. In DNA form, the CDR3 reads TGTGCCAGCGTCAGGCCTGACGGGTCCCTCCACTTT. The encoded protein is CASVRPDGSLHF.

This chain uses TRBV5-5 with TRBJ1-2; weak D call: TRBD1 (6 bases). The CDR3 runs 13 residues. Germline lookup yields CDR1 SGHKS and CDR2 YYEKEE (reference sequence). V shed 1 base and J shed 9 bases, with 13 bases lying between them. CDR3 loop: CASSLRGGSSYTF. The DNA for the CDR3 is TGTGCCAGCAGCTTGAGGGGGGGAAGTAGCTACACCTTC. The whole variable domain, filled in from reference TRBV5-5 and TRBJ1-2, reads DAGVTQSPTHLIKTRGQQVTLRCSPISGHKSVSWYQQVLGQGPQFIFQYYEKEERGRGNFPDRFSARQFPNYSSELNVNALLLGDSALYLCASSLRGGSSYTFGSGTRLTVV.

This clone is a singleton in its sample. V and J are TRBV18 and TRBJ1-2; D may be TRBD1 (6 bases). V dropped 0 bases and J dropped 5 bases, with 16 bases sitting between them. This CDR3 contains 16 residues. Germline V gene lookup returns CDR1 KGHSH and CDR2 LQKENI. CDR3 loop: CASSPPAAGASYGYTF. The CDR3, as DNA: TGTGCCAGCTCACCACCGGCGGCAGGGGCGAGTTATGGCTACACCTTC. Supplemented by reference TRBV18 and TRBJ1-2, the full variable domain reads NAGVMQNPRHLVRRRGQEARLRCSPMKGHSHVYWYRQLPEEGLKFMVYLQKENIIDESGMPKERFSAEFPKEGPSILRIQQVVRGDSAAYFCASSPPAAGASYGYTFGSGTRLTVV.

This clone occurred a few times. V and J are TRBV12-3 or TRBV12-4 and TRBJ2-1; D might be TRBD2 (6 bases). The CDR3 spans 12 residues. Between the trimmed V and J ends, which lost 4 bases and 8 bases, there was a span of 9 bases. The CDR3 DNA sequence: TGTGCCAGCAGTTGGGGGGACGATGAGCAGTTCTTC. Translation gives CASSWGDDEQFF.

V usage is TRBV29-1 and J usage is TRBJ2-5; TRBD2 aligns across 7 bases. J lost 7 bases, V lost 4 bases, and 9 bases had no gene match. Per germline, CDR1 SQVTM and CDR2 ANQGSEA. The CDR3 covers 13 residues. CDR3 DNA sequence: TGCAGCGTTGTTGCGGGGGAGGTAGTGACCCAGTACTTC. Its translation: CSVVAGEVVTQYF.

The chain recombines TRBV7-2 with TRBJ2-7; the D gene is possibly TRBD1 (6 bases). The germline CDR1 and CDR2 sequences are SGHTA and FQGNSA. V lost 5 bases to trimming and J lost 3 bases, with 11 bases between them. The CDR3 is made up of 13 amino acids. This chain's CDR3 is CASSRDRYYEQYF. CDR3 coding DNA: TGTGCCAGCAGCCGTGACAGGTACTACGAGCAGTACTTC.

This clone is judged medium-sized. The V call is TRBV7-6, the J call TRBJ1-3; D gene unclear. The CDR3 contains 17 residues. Deletions cut 1 base from V and 0 bases from J, with 13 bases between. CDR1 and CDR2 from the germline V gene are SGHVS and FNYEAQ. The CDR3 loop is CASSLGAWDGSGNTIYF. For the CDR3, the DNA is TGTGCCAGCAGCTTAGGGGCTTGGGATGGCTCTGGAAACACCATATATTTT.

The chain combines TRBV4-1 with TRBJ2-7; D is unclear. Germline loops: CDR1 MGHRA, CDR2 YSYEKL. The CDR3 is 14 amino acids. Between the trimmed V and J ends, which lost 2 bases and 2 bases, there was a span of 10 bases. The CDR3: CASSQLTQTYEQYF. Here the CDR3 DNA reads TGCGCCAGCAGCCAACTCACTCAGACCTACGAGCAGTACTTC.

The V and J genes are TRBV6-5 and TRBJ1-5; D unclear. Germline V gene lookup returns CDR1 MNHEY and CDR2 SVGAGI. This CDR3 comprises 13 residues. Trimming removed 2 bases at V and 5 bases at J, with 7 bases between. CDR3 coding DNA: TGTGCCAGCAGTTACGGCACCCATCAGCCCCAGCATTTT. It yields the protein CASSYGTHQPQHF.

The chain employs TRBV7-2 and TRBJ1-2; D is unclear. Trimming shortened V by 3 bases and J by 4 bases, and 15 bases separated the two germline ends. The CDR3 is made up of 15 amino acids. Germline-derived CDR1 and CDR2 are SGHTA and FQGNSA. DNA for the CDR3: TGTGCCAGCAGCTTTCCTTGGAGGACGGGCTATGGCTACACCTTC. Protein: CASSFPWRTGYGYTF.

This rearrangement joins TRBV3-1 (or the pseudogene TRBV3-2) to TRBJ1-6, with TRBD1 as a possible D gene (5 bases). The CDR3 totals 14 residues. Germline loops: CDR1 LGHDT, CDR2 YNNKEL (reference sequence). Trimming cost V 1 base and J 7 bases, with 8 bases left between them. Here the CDR3 reads CASSQGWGNSPLHF. The CDR3 nucleotides read TGTGCCAGCAGCCAAGGCTGGGGGAATTCACCCCTCCACTTT.

Only a few counts were recorded for this clone. V and J are TRBV5-5 and TRBJ2-7, with D unclear. Trimming removed 2 bases from V and 6 bases from J, with 12 bases in between. The germline CDR1 and CDR2 sequences are SGHKS and YYEKEE (reference sequence). The CDR3 sequence is 13 residues long. The DNA of the CDR3 is TGTGCCAGCAGCTTCCTTGTTTGGGGCGAGCAGTACTTC. It is translated as CASSFLVWGEQYF.